This TCR beta chain appears in the sequencing data of a study of blood T cell repertoires in COVID-19. Whole-study context: T cells, B-cell-depleted T cells, or PBMCs supplied cDNA or gDNA.

Clones were read by immunoSEQ multiplex PCR, and TCRdb kept only the in-frame ones, dropping some. In the table there are about 200,000 clones, 80% of which are singletons. Trimming pared 5 bases from V and 9 bases from J, leaving 17 bases between. From germline, CDR1 is LNHDA and CDR2 SQIVND (reference sequence). CDR3 length: 14 amino acids. The receptor was isolated from a woman in her 70s with acute or convalescent COVID-19. The sequencing sample was made of peripheral blood. The chain is built from TRBV19 and TRBJ1-5; D unresolved. CDR3 residues: CASSQDPGFGPQHF. DNA for the CDR3: TGTGCCAGTAGTCAAGATCCGGGTTTTGGGCCCCAGCATTTT.